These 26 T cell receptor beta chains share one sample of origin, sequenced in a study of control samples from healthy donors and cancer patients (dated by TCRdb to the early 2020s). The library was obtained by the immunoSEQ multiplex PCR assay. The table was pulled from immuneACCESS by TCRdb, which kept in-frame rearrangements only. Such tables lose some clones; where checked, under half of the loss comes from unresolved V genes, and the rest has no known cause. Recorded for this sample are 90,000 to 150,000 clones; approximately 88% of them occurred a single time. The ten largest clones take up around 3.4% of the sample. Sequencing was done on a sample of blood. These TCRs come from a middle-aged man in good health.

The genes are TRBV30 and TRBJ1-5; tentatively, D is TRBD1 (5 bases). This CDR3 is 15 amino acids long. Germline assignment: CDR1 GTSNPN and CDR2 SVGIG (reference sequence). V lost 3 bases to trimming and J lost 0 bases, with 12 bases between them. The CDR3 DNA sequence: TGTGCCTGGAGCAGGGAGACGATTAGCAATCAGCCCCAGCATTTT. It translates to CAWSRETISNQPQHF.

The CDR3 spells CASSFEGAGELFF. The CDR3 DNA reads TGTGCCAGCAGCTTCGAGGGTGCCGGGGAGCTGTTTTTT. This chain connects TRBV11-3 to TRBJ2-2; possibly TRBD2 for D (5 bases). Trimming took off 3 bases at V and 6 bases at J, with 8 bases between the two ends. This CDR3 region has 13 residues. Germline V gene sequence: CDR1 SGHNT, CDR2 YENEEA.

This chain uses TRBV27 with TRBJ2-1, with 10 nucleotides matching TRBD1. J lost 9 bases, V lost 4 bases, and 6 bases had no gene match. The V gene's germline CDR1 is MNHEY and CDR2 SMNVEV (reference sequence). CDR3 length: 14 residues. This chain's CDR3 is CASSSETGGSEQFF. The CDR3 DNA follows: TGTGCCAGCAGTTCCGAGACAGGGGGCAGTGAGCAGTTCTTC.

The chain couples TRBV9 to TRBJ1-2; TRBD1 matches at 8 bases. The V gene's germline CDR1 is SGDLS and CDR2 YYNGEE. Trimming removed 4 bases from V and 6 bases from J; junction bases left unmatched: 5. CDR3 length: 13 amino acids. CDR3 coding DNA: TGTGCCAGCAGCTCTGGACAGGGAGATGGCTACACCTTC. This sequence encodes CASSSGQGDGYTF. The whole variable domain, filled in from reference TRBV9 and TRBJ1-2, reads DSGVTQTPKHLITATGQRVTLRCSPRSGDLSVYWYQQSLDQGLQFLIQYYNGEERAKGNILERFSAQQFPDLHSELNLSSLELGDSALYFCASSSGQGDGYTFGSGTRLTVV.

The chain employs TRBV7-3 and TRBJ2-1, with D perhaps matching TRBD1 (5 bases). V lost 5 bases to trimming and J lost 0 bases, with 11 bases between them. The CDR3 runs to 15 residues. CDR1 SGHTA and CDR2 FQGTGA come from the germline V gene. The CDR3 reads CASSPQGSSYNEQFF. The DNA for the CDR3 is TGTGCCAGCAGCCCCCAGGGTAGCTCCTACAATGAGCAGTTCTTC.

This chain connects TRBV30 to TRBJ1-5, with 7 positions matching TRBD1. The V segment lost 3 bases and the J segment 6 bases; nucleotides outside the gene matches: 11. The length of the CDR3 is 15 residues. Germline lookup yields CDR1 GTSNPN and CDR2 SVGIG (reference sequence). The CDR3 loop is CAWSRGGGNSQPQHF. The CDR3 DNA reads TGTGCCTGGAGCCGAGGAGGGGGCAACAGTCAGCCCCAGCATTTT.

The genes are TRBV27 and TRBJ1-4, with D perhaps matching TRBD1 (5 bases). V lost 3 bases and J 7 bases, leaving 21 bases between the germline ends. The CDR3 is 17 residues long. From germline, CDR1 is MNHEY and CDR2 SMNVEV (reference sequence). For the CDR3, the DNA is TGTGCCAGCAGTTTCCCTCAGGGTCCCGCTGGAGGTGAAAAACTGTTTTTT. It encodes CASSFPQGPAGGEKLFF.

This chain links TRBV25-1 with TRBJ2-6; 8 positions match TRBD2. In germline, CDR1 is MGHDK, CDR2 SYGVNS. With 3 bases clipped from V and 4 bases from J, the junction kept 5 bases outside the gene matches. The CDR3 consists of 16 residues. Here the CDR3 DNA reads TGTGCCAGCAGTGAGCCGGGGGGGAGCGGGGCCAACGTCCTGACTTTC. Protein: CASSEPGGSGANVLTF.

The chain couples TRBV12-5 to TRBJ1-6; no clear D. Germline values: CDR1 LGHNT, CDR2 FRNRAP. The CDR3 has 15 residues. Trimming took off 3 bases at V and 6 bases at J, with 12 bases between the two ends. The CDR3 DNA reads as TGTGCTAGTGGTTTTGCGGTGTCTGGTAATTCACCCCTCCACTTT. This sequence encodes CASGFAVSGNSPLHF.

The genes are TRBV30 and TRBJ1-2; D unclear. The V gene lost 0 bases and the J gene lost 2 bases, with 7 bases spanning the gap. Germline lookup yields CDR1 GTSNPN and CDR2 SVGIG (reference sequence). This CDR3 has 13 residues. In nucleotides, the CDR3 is TGTGCCTGGAGTGTCGGCCAGAACTATGGCTACACCTTC. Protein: CAWSVGQNYGYTF. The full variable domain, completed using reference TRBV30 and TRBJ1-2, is SQTIHQWPATLVQPVGSPLSLECTVEGTSNPNLYWYRQAAGRGLQLLFYSVGIGQISSEVPQNLSASRPQDRQFILSSKKLLLSDSGFYLCAWSVGQNYGYTFGSGTRLTVV.

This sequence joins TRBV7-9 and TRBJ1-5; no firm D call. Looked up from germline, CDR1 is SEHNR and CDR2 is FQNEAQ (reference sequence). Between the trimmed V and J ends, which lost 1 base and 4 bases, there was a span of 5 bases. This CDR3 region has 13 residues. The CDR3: CASSLDTNQPQHF. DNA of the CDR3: TGTGCCAGCAGCTTAGACACAAATCAGCCCCAGCATTTT.

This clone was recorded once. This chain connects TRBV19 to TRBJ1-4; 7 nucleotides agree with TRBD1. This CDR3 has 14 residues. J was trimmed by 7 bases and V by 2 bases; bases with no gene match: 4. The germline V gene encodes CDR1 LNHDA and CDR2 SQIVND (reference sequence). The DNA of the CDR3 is TGTGCCAGTAGTATACTGCAGGGGGGTGAAAAACTGTTTTTT. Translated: CASSILQGGEKLFF.

CDR3 sequence: CASSEGGRAYNEQFF. CDR3 coding DNA: TGTGCCAGCAGTGAAGGAGGGAGGGCCTACAATGAGCAGTTCTTC. The gene calls are TRBV6-1 and TRBJ2-1; TRBD2 agrees at 7 bases. This CDR3 is 15 amino acids long. Losses at the gene ends were 1 base for V and 2 bases for J; bases not matched to a gene: 2. Germline V lookup: CDR1 MNHNS, CDR2 SASEGT.

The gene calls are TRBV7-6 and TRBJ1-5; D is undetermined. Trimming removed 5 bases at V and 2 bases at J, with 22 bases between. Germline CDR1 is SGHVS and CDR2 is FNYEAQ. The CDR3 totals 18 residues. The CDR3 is CASSPGVPDALGNQPQHF. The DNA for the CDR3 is TGTGCCAGCAGCCCTGGGGTGCCGGACGCTCTTGGCAATCAGCCCCAGCATTTT.

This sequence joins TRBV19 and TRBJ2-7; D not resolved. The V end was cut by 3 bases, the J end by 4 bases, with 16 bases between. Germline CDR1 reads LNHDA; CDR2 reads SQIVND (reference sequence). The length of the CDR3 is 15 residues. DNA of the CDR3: TGTGCCAGTAGTATCGCGCGGAACATGGGTTACGAGCAGTACTTC. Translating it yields CASSIARNMGYEQYF.

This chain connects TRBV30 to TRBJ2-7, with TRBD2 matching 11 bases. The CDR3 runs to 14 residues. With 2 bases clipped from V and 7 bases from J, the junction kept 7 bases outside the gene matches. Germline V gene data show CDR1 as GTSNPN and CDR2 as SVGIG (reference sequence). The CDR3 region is CAWSRSGGATEQYF. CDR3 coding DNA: TGTGCCTGGAGTCGTAGCGGGGGGGCGACTGAGCAGTACTTC.

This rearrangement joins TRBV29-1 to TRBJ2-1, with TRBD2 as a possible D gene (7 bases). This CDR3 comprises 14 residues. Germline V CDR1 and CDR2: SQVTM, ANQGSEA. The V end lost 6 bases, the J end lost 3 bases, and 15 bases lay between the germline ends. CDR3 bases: TGCAGCGTCCCCGGCGGGGGCAGCTACAATGAGCAGTTCTTC. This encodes CSVPGGGSYNEQFF.

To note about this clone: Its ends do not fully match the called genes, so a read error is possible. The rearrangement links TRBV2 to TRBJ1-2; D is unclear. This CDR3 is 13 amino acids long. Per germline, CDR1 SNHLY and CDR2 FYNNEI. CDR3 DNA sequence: TGTGCCAGCGGGATGCAGGAGTTATTTGGCCACACCTTC. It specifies CASGMQELFGHTF.

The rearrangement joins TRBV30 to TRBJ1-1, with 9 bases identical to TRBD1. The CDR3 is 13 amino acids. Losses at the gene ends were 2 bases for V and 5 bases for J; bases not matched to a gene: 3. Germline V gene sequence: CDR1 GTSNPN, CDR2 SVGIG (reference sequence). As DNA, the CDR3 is TGTGCCTGGAGTCGACAGGGGGGTACTGAAGCTTTCTTT. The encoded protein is CAWSRQGGTEAFF.

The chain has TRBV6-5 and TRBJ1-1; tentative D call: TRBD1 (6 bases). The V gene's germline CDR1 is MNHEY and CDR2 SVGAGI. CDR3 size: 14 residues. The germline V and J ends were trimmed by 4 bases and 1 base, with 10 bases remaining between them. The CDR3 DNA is TGTGCCAGCAGTTCCCCCAGGGGGAACACTGAAGCTTTCTTT. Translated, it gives CASSSPRGNTEAFF.

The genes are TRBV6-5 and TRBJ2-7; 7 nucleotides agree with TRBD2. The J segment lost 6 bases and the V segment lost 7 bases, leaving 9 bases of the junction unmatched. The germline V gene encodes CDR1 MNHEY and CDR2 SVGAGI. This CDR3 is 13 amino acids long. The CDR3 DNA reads TGTGCCAGCACTCCCCCGGGGGGTGTCGAGCAGTACTTC. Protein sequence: CASTPPGGVEQYF.

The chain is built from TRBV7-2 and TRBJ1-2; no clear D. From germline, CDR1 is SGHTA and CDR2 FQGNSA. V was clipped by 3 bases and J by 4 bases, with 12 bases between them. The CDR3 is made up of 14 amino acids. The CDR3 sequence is CASSLVQELYGYTF. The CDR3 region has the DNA TGTGCCAGCAGCTTGGTTCAGGAGCTCTATGGCTACACCTTC.

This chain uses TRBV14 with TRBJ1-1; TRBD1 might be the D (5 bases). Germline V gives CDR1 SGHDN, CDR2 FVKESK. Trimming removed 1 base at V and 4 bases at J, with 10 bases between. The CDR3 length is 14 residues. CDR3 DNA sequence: TGTGCCAGCAGCCAAGTCTCCAGGGTCACTGAAGCTTTCTTT. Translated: CASSQVSRVTEAFF. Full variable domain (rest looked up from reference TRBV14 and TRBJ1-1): EAGVTQFPSHSVIEKGQTVTLRCDPISGHDNLYWYRRVMGKEIKFLLHFVKESKQDESGMPNNRFLAERTGGTYSTLKVQPAELEDSGVYFCASSQVSRVTEAFFGQGTRLTVV.

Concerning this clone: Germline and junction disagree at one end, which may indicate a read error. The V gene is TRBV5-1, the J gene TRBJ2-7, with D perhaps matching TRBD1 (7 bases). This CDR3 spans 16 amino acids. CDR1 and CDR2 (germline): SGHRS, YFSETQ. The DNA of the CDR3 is TGCGCCAGCAGCCCTCAGGGGGGACAATTCTCCCACGAGCAGTACTTC. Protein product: CASSPQGGQFSHEQYF.

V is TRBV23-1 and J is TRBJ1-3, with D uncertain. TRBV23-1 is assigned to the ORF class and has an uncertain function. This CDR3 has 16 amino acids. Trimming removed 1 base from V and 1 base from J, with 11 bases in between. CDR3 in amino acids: CASSQCPPRSGNTIYF. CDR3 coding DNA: TGCGCCAGCAGTCAATGCCCCCCGCGGTCTGGAAACACCATATATTTT.

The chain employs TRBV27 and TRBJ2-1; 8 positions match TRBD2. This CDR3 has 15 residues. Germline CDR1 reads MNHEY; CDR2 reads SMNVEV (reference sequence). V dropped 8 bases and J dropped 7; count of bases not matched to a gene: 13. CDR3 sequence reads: CASGHTGGRGNEQFF. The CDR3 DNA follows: TGTGCCAGCGGACACACGGGGGGGCGTGGAAATGAGCAGTTCTTC.